This T cell receptor beta chain was obtained from a study of cytomegalovirus exposure and HLA in healthy donors. Study-wide results and limits: The authors listed 150 to 200 TCR beta chains as cytomegalovirus-associated. Among CMV-associated TCR beta chains, most appeared HLA-restricted in a later analysis. Analysis was performed later, and it showed HLA-associated TCR beta chains to be more clonally expanded than equally common others.

This CDR3 spans 15 amino acids. J was trimmed by 3 bases and V by 0 bases; bases with no gene match: 6. CDR1 is SGHKS and CDR2 is YYEKEE in the germline V gene (reference sequence). The PCR employed 60 Vbeta primers together with 13 Jbeta primers. Data came from immunoSEQ multiplex PCR; TCRdb stores just in-frame clones and leaves some out. The sample lists more than 80,000 clones; 65% to 75% were seen once. Concerning this clone itself: Its matching antigen is unknown.

This chain connects TRBV5-5 to TRBJ2-7; TRBD1 matches 7 bases. The receptor was isolated from a female donor in good health and CMV-seronegative. The sequenced material came from PBMCs. The chain's CDR3 is CASSLARDSFYEQYF. CDR3 coding DNA: TGTGCCAGCAGCTTGGCCAGGGACAGCTTCTACGAGCAGTACTTC.